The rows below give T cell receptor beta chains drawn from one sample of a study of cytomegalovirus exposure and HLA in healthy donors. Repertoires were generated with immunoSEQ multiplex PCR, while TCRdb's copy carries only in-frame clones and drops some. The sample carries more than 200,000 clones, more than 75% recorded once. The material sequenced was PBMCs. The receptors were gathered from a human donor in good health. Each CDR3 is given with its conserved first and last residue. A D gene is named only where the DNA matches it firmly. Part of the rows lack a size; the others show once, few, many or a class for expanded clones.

CDR3nt: TGTGCCTGGAGTGTACGGACAGATCAGCCCCAGCATTTT
CDR3aa: CAWSVRTDQPQHF
d_gene: NA
v_gene: TRBV30
abundance: NA
j_gene: TRBJ1-5

CDR3nt: TGTGCCAGCAGTTTAGGCAGCTACGAGCAGTACTTC
CDR3aa: CASSLGSYEQYF
d_gene: NA
v_gene: TRBV28
abundance: NA
j_gene: TRBJ2-7

CDR3nt: TGTGCCAGCAGCTTAACGGCAGGGACCGGGGAGCTGTTTTTT
CDR3aa: CASSLTAGTGELFF
d_gene: NA
v_gene: TRBV7-9
abundance: few
j_gene: TRBJ2-2

CDR3nt: TGTGCCAGCAGCTTACCAGGGCTAGGGGAGACCCAGTACTTC
CDR3aa: CASSLPGLGETQYF
d_gene: NA
v_gene: TRBV7-9
abundance: NA
j_gene: TRBJ2-5

CDR3nt: TGTGCCAGCTCACGGCGGGATCCCGACGAGCAGTACTTC
CDR3aa: CASSRRDPDEQYF
d_gene: NA
v_gene: TRBV18
abundance: few
j_gene: TRBJ2-7

CDR3nt: TGTGCCAGCAGTCCGGGAGGGACCCAGTACTTC
CDR3aa: CASSPGGTQYF
d_gene: TRBD2
v_gene: TRBV2
abundance: NA
j_gene: TRBJ2-5

CDR3nt: TGTGCCAGCAGCCTCGACCGGACAGGGGTTTACACCGGGGAGCTGTTTTTT
CDR3aa: CASSLDRTGVYTGELFF
d_gene: TRBD1
v_gene: TRBV4-2
abundance: NA
j_gene: TRBJ2-2

CDR3nt: TGTGCCAGCAGATATTCGGGACTAGCGGGAGGTAATGAGCAGTTCTTC
CDR3aa: CASRYSGLAGGNEQFF
d_gene: TRBD2
v_gene: TRBV6-6
abundance: NA
j_gene: TRBJ2-1

CDR3nt: TGTGCCAGCAACAAGGCTAGCGGACAAGAGACCCAGTACTTC
CDR3aa: CASNKASGQETQYF
d_gene: TRBD2
v_gene: TRBV6-1
abundance: few
j_gene: TRBJ2-5

CDR3nt: TGTGCCAGCAGTCGTACCGGGACTTCCTACAATGAGCAGTTCTTC
CDR3aa: CASSRTGTSYNEQFF
d_gene: NA
v_gene: TRBV6-5
abundance: NA
j_gene: TRBJ2-1

CDR3nt: TGTGCCAGCAGGCTACTTAGCTCCTACAATGAGCAGTTCTTC
CDR3aa: CASRLLSSYNEQFF
d_gene: NA
v_gene: TRBV5-6
abundance: NA
j_gene: TRBJ2-1

CDR3nt: TGTGCCAGCAGTGAAGAAGCCGTGAGCTCCTACGAGCAGTACTTC
CDR3aa: CASSEEAVSSYEQYF
d_gene: NA
v_gene: TRBV2
abundance: NA
j_gene: TRBJ2-7

CDR3nt: TGTGCCAGCAGCGCAACGGGACTAGCGGGAGACGAGCAGTACTTC
CDR3aa: CASSATGLAGDEQYF
d_gene: TRBD2
v_gene: TRBV7-8
abundance: NA
j_gene: TRBJ2-7

CDR3nt: TGTGCCAGTAGTGCGCATAGCGGGGTTGACCTAGAGCAGTACTTC
CDR3aa: CASSAHSGVDLEQYF
d_gene: TRBD2
v_gene: TRBV19
abundance: NA
j_gene: TRBJ2-7

CDR3nt: TGTGCCAGCAGCTTCGACGGGAGGAACACTGAAGCTTTCTTT
CDR3aa: CASSFDGRNTEAFF
d_gene: NA
v_gene: TRBV7-9
abundance: NA
j_gene: TRBJ1-1

CDR3nt: TGTGCCAGCAGCGTACCAGGGGTTCGCGAGCAGTACTTC
CDR3aa: CASSVPGVREQYF
d_gene: NA
v_gene: TRBV9
abundance: NA
j_gene: TRBJ2-7

CDR3nt: TGTGCCAGCGGTTCTGCGGGACAGGGGAACACTGAAGCTTTCTTT
CDR3aa: CASGSAGQGNTEAFF
d_gene: TRBD1
v_gene: TRBV6-5
abundance: few
j_gene: TRBJ1-1

CDR3nt: TGTGCCAGTACCTCCAGTGGGAGCTCCTACAATGAGCAGTTCTTC
CDR3aa: CASTSSGSSYNEQFF
d_gene: NA
v_gene: TRBV19
abundance: NA
j_gene: TRBJ2-1

CDR3nt: TGTGCCAGCAGCCTAAGGACAGGCGATTACCAAGAGACCCAGTACTTC
CDR3aa: CASSLRTGDYQETQYF
d_gene: TRBD1
v_gene: TRBV7-8
abundance: few
j_gene: TRBJ2-5

CDR3nt: TGTGCCAGTAGTATACCAAGGGGAGGAGGCAATCAGCCCCAGCATTTT
CDR3aa: CASSIPRGGGNQPQHF
d_gene: NA
v_gene: TRBV19
abundance: NA
j_gene: TRBJ1-5

CDR3nt: TGCGCCACAAAAGACCAGGGGGGAAACACCATATATTTT
CDR3aa: CATKDQGGNTIYF
d_gene: NA
v_gene: TRBV5-1
abundance: NA
j_gene: TRBJ1-3

CDR3nt: TGTGCCAGCAGCGTAGGGTGGGAGGGCCTCCGACAAGAGACCCAGTACTTC
CDR3aa: CASSVGWEGLRQETQYF
d_gene: TRBD2
v_gene: TRBV9
abundance: NA
j_gene: TRBJ2-5

CDR3nt: TGTGCCAGCAGTGCGGGGACTAGCGGGGCGCTAACCAAAAACATTCAGTACTTC
CDR3aa: CASSAGTSGALTKNIQYF
d_gene: TRBD2
v_gene: TRBV6-1
abundance: NA
j_gene: TRBJ2-4

CDR3nt: TGTGCCAGCAGTTACCAAGCGGGAGGGCCGTTAGATACGCAGTATTTT
CDR3aa: CASSYQAGGPLDTQYF
d_gene: TRBD2
v_gene: TRBV27
abundance: NA
j_gene: TRBJ2-3

CDR3nt: TGTGCCAGCTCACCATTTGGCGGGAGTAAAGATACGCAGTATTTT
CDR3aa: CASSPFGGSKDTQYF
d_gene: TRBD2
v_gene: TRBV18
abundance: once
j_gene: TRBJ2-3

CDR3nt: TGCGCCAGCAGCTTGGAATACGCGGGAGGTAGCGAGCAGTTCTTC
CDR3aa: CASSLEYAGGSEQFF
d_gene: TRBD2
v_gene: TRBV5-1
abundance: NA
j_gene: TRBJ2-1

CDR3nt: TGTGCCAGCAGTGAACCCTCGTACACCGGGGAGCTGTTTTTT
CDR3aa: CASSEPSYTGELFF
d_gene: NA
v_gene: TRBV2
abundance: NA
j_gene: TRBJ2-2